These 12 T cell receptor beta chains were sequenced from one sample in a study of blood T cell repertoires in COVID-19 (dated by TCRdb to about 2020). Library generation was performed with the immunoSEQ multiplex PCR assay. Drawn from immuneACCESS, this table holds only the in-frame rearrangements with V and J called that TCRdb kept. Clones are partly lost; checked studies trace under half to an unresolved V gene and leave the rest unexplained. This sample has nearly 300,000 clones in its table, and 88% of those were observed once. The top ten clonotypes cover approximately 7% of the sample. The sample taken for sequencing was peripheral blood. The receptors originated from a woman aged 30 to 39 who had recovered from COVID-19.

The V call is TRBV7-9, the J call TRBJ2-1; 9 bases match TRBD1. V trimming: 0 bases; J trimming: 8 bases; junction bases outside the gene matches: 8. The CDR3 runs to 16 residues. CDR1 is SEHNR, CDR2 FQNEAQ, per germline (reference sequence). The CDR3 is CASSLAGTGPWDEQFF. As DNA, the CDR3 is TGTGCCAGCAGCTTAGCCGGGACAGGGCCGTGGGATGAGCAGTTCTTC. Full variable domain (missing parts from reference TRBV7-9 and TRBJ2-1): DTGVSQNPRHKITKRGQNVTFRCDPISEHNRLYWYRQTLGQGPEFLTYFQNEAQLEKSRLLSDRFSAERPKGSFSTLEIQRTEQGDSAMYLCASSLAGTGPWDEQFFGPGTRLTVL.

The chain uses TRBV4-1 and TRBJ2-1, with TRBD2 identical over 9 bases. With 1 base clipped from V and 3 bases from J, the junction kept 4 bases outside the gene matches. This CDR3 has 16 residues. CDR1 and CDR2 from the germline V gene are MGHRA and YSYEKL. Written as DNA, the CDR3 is TGCGCCAGCAGCCAAGTGGAGCGGGGGGACTACAATGAGCAGTTCTTC. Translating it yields CASSQVERGDYNEQFF.

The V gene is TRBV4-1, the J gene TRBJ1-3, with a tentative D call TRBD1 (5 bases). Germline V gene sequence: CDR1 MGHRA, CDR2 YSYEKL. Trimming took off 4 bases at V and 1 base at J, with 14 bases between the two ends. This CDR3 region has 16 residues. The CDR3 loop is CASSRGQEGSGNTIYF. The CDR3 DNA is TGCGCCAGCAGCCGGGGCCAAGAAGGTTCTGGAAACACCATATATTTT.

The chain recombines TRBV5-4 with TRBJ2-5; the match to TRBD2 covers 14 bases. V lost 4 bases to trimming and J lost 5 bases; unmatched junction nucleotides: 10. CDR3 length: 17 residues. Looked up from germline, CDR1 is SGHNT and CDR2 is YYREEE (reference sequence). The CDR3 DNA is TGTGCCAGCAGCCTCGGACTAGCGGGGGGAGGAGCGGAGACCCAGTACTTC. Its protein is CASSLGLAGGGAETQYF.

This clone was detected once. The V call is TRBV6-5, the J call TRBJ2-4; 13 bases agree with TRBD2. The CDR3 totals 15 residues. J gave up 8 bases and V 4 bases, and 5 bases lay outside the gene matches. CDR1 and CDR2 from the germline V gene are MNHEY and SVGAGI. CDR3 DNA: TGTGCCAGCAGTTCCAAAGGACTAGCGGGGGACATTCAGTACTTC. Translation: CASSSKGLAGDIQYF.

CDR3: CASSPFRDRGLREQYF. CDR3 coding DNA: TGTGCCAGCTCACCATTCCGGGACAGGGGTTTAAGGGAGCAGTACTTC. The chain carries TRBV18 and TRBJ2-7, with 10 bases lining up with TRBD1. CDR1 is KGHSH and CDR2 is LQKENI in the germline V gene. The CDR3 spans 16 residues. The V gene end was trimmed by 2 bases and the J gene end by 7 bases; junction bases not matched to a gene: 11.

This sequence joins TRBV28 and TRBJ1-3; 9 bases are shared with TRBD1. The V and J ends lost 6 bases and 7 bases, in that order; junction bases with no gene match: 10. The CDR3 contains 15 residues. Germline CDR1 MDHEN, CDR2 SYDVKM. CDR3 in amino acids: CASSPGTGPYNTIYF. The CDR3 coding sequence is TGTGCCAGCAGCCCTGGGACAGGGCCGTACAACACCATATATTTT. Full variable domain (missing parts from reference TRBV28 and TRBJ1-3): DVKVTQSSRYLVKRTGEKVFLECVQDMDHENMFWYRQDPGLGLRLIYFSYDVKMKEKGDIPEGYSVSREKKERFSLILESASTNQTSMYLCASSPGTGPYNTIYFGEGSWLTVV.

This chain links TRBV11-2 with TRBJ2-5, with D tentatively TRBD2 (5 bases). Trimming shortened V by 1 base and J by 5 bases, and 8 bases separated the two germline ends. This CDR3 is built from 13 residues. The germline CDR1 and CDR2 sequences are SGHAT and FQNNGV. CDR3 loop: CASSLAEVETQYF. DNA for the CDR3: TGTGCCAGCAGCTTAGCGGAGGTGGAGACCCAGTACTTC.

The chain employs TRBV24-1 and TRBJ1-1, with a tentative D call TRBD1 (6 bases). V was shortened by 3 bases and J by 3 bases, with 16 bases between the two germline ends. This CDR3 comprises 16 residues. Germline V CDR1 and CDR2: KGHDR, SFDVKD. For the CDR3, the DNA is TGTGCCACCAGTGATCTCGCAGGGGCGGACGACACTGAAGCTTTCTTT. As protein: CATSDLAGADDTEAFF.

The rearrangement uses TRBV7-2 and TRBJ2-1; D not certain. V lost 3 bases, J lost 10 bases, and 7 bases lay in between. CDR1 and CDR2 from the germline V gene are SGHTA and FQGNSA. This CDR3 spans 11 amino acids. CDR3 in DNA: TGTGCCAGCAGCTTTTTCTCGGAGCAGTTCTTC. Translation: CASSFFSEQFF.

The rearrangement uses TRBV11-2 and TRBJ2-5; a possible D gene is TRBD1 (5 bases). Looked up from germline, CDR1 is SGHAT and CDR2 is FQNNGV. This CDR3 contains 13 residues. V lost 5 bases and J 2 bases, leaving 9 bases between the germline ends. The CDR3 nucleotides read TGTGCCAGCAGCGCAGGGTTTCAAGAGACCCAGTACTTC. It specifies CASSAGFQETQYF.

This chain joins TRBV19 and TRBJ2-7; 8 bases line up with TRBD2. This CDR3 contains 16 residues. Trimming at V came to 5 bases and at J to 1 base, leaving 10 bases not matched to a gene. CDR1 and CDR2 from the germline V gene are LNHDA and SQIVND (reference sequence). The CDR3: CASSLRGSGGSYEQYF. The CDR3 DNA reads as TGTGCCAGTAGTCTTCGGGGGAGCGGGGGATCCTACGAGCAGTACTTC.